Following are 22 T cell receptor beta chains from one sample sequenced in a study of cytomegalovirus exposure and HLA in healthy donors. The study ran its PCR with 60 Vbeta and 13 Jbeta primers. Assay: immunoSEQ multiplex PCR; the TCRdb copy retains only in-frame clones and omits some. Among some 110,000 clones listed, roughly 80% were seen once. The specimen sequenced was PBMCs. Receptor source: a man in his thirties or forties in good health and CMV-seropositive.

This clone was detected only a few times. J is TRBJ2-2 and V is TRBV11-3; 9 positions agree with TRBD1. Germline V gives CDR1 SGHNT, CDR2 YENEEA. V lost 7 bases and J lost 6; bases outside the gene matches: 6. The CDR3 sequence is 14 residues long. CDR3 DNA sequence: TGTGCCAGCACTAACAGGGGGCTCCCCGGGGAGCTGTTTTTT. It yields the protein CASTNRGLPGELFF.

The chain is built from TRBV2 and TRBJ2-2, with D tentatively TRBD1 (5 bases). The germline V and J ends were trimmed by 4 bases and 5 bases, with 11 bases remaining between them. Germline values: CDR1 SNHLY, CDR2 FYNNEI. The CDR3 extends over 14 amino acids. The CDR3 DNA is TGTGCCAGCAGTGTGAAGGGGCGGACCGGGGAGCTGTTTTTT. Translated: CASSVKGRTGELFF.

The chain recombines TRBV6-1 with TRBJ1-1; D not resolved. The CDR3 has 14 residues. Trimming removed 4 bases from V and 3 bases from J, with 12 bases in between. The germline V gene encodes CDR1 MNHNS and CDR2 SASEGT. This CDR3 is CASSVSGTDTEAFF. The CDR3 bases are TGTGCCAGCAGTGTTTCGGGTACGGACACTGAAGCTTTCTTT.

In its sample, this clone was seen a few times. The chain joins TRBV13 to TRBJ1-1; D uncertain. V was shortened by 6 bases and J by 7 bases, with 15 bases between the two germline ends. Per the germline V gene, CDR1 is PRHDT and CDR2 is FYEKMQ (reference sequence). CDR3 size: 13 residues. CDR3 sequence (DNA): TGTGCCAGCAGTTCCACAGCAGCCAGTGAAGCTTTCTTT. Translating gives CASSSTAASEAFF.

V and J are TRBV5-1 and TRBJ2-3, with D perhaps matching TRBD1 (5 bases). The V end was cut by 5 bases, the J end by 5 bases, with 9 bases between. The CDR3 length is 12 residues. CDR1 is SGHRS and CDR2 is YFSETQ in the germline V gene. CDR3 amino acids: CASRQEKDTQYF. CDR3 coding DNA: TGCGCCAGCAGACAGGAAAAAGATACGCAGTATTTT.

In its sample, this clone was seen a few times. The rearrangement joins TRBV19 to TRBJ1-2, with TRBD1 matching over 12 bases. The CDR3 length is 17 residues. V trimming: 5 bases; J trimming: 7 bases; junction bases outside the gene matches: 14. Germline V lookup: CDR1 LNHDA, CDR2 SQIVND (reference sequence). The CDR3 DNA reads TGTGCCAGTAGTTTTTTGCCGGGACAGGGGGCGAAGGGTGGCTACACCTTC. This encodes CASSFLPGQGAKGGYTF.

V usage is TRBV2 and J usage is TRBJ2-1; TRBD2 is a possible D gene (6 bases). The length of the CDR3 is 16 residues. CDR1 and CDR2 from the germline V gene are SNHLY and FYNNEI. Deletions cut 5 bases from V and 4 bases from J, with 18 bases between. CDR3 protein: CASSYRDFRSYNEQFF. The DNA for the CDR3 is TGTGCCAGCAGTTATCGGGACTTCCGTTCATACAATGAGCAGTTCTTC.

This clone was seen only a few times. V gene TRBV6-6 combines with J gene TRBJ2-5; D possibly corresponds to TRBD2 (6 bases). The V gene lost 2 bases and the J gene lost 2 bases, with 9 bases spanning the gap. The V gene's germline CDR1 is MNHNY and CDR2 SVGAGI (reference sequence). The CDR3 totals 14 residues. CDR3 DNA sequence: TGTGCCAGCAGTTACCTGAGCGGGCAAGAGACCCAGTACTTC. Translation: CASSYLSGQETQYF.

This chain links TRBV6-1 with TRBJ1-2; 8 nucleotides align to TRBD1. Germline V gives CDR1 MNHNS, CDR2 SASEGT. This CDR3 has 15 amino acids. After removal of 6 bases from V and 8 bases from J, the junction contained 14 bases not matched to a gene. For the CDR3, the DNA is TGTGCCAGCAGCCAAGGGGGGACAGGCATGTCCGGCTACACCTTC. Translation: CASSQGGTGMSGYTF.

The gene calls are TRBV18 and TRBJ1-2, with D possibly being TRBD1 (6 bases). The CDR3 has 14 amino acids. CDR1 KGHSH and CDR2 LQKENI come from the germline V gene. V dropped 3 bases and J dropped 8 bases, with 16 bases sitting between them. The CDR3 DNA reads TGTGCCAGCTCACCTTTACAGGGAGTGGGAGGCTACACCTTC. The encoded protein is CASSPLQGVGGYTF.

The chain combines TRBV7-2 with TRBJ1-2; D is unclear. The CDR3 runs to 12 residues. Trimming cost V 3 bases and J 8 bases, with 10 bases left between them. In germline, CDR1 is SGHTA, CDR2 FQGNSA. CDR3 sequence reads: CASSFYSQGYTF. The CDR3 nucleotides are TGTGCCAGCAGCTTTTATAGTCAAGGCTACACCTTC.

The chain uses TRBV10-3 and TRBJ2-5, with 15 bases that match TRBD2. V was pared by 7 bases and J by 2 bases, with 5 bases of the junction left unmatched. Germline V gene lookup returns CDR1 ENHRY and CDR2 SYGVKD. The CDR3 consists of 16 residues. The CDR3, as DNA: TGTGCCATCAAGGTGGGACTAGCGGGGGGACAAGAGACCCAGTACTTC. Residues: CAIKVGLAGGQETQYF.

This clone is a singleton in its sample. The rearrangement uses TRBV6-4 and TRBJ1-2, with 7 nucleotides matching TRBD1. V trimming: 5 bases; J trimming: 6 bases; junction bases outside the gene matches: 6. Per the germline V gene, CDR1 is MRHNA and CDR2 is SNTAGT. CDR3 length equals 13 residues. CDR3 loop: CASSRQGSDGYTF. The CDR3, as DNA: TGTGCCAGCAGTAGACAGGGATCGGATGGCTACACCTTC.

The chain couples TRBV5-4 to TRBJ2-5; 7 nucleotides align to TRBD1. This CDR3 is built from 14 residues. The junction had 3 bases not matched to a gene; V was cut back by 1 base and J by 3 bases. CDR1 is SGHNT, CDR2 YYREEE, per germline (reference sequence). This CDR3 reads CASSLSGTEETQYF. The CDR3 bases are TGTGCCAGCAGCTTGTCCGGGACAGAAGAGACCCAGTACTTC.

The CDR3 DNA reads as TGTGCCAGCAGCCAAGATCTGGGGTCGAGCGGGAGGGCCAAAGATACGCAGTATTTT. Translation: CASSQDLGSSGRAKDTQYF. This chain connects TRBV4-2 to TRBJ2-3, with 10 bases lining up with TRBD2. The germline V gene encodes CDR1 LGHNA and CDR2 YNFKEQ. V was clipped by 0 bases and J by 5 bases; unmatched bases: 14. The CDR3 consists of 19 residues.

The rearrangement links TRBV25-1 to TRBJ1-3; a possible D gene is TRBD1 (6 bases). V lost 6 bases, J lost 2 bases, and 14 bases lay in between. Germline CDR1 and CDR2: MGHDK and SYGVNS. CDR3 length equals 15 residues. CDR3 sequence reads: CASRGDTSPGNTIYF. In nucleotides, the CDR3 is TGTGCCAGCAGGGGGGACACATCTCCTGGAAACACCATATATTTT.

This clone has just one count. The rearrangement joins TRBV5-1 to TRBJ2-3; D possibly corresponds to TRBD2 (6 bases). CDR1 is SGHRS, CDR2 YFSETQ, per germline. V lost 3 bases and J 0 bases, leaving 17 bases between the germline ends. The CDR3 loop spans 17 amino acids. In nucleotides, the CDR3 is TGCGCCAGCAGCTGGACTGACGGCGGGGCTAGCACAGATACGCAGTATTTT. As protein: CASSWTDGGASTDTQYF.

This chain connects TRBV11-2 to TRBJ2-7; 8 bases match TRBD1. The CDR3 extends over 13 amino acids. In germline, CDR1 is SGHAT, CDR2 FQNNGV. The J segment lost 6 bases and the V segment lost 1 base, leaving 2 bases of the junction unmatched. The CDR3 reads CASSLVTGGEQYV. The CDR3 nucleotides are TGTGCCAGCAGCTTAGTTACAGGGGGCGAGCAGTACGTC.

The chain couples TRBV11-3 to TRBJ1-2; D unclear. The ends were cut back, 4 bases at V and 7 bases at J, with 13 bases in the middle. This CDR3 spans 13 amino acids. Germline values: CDR1 SGHNT, CDR2 YENEEA. CDR3 protein: CASSSGRSGGYTF. The CDR3 nucleotides read TGTGCCAGCAGCTCCGGCCGGTCGGGTGGCTACACCTTC.

V gene TRBV27 combines with J gene TRBJ1-6; tentative D call: TRBD1 (6 bases). CDR1 is MNHEY and CDR2 is SMNVEV in the germline V gene (reference sequence). V lost 6 bases, J lost 2 bases, and 8 bases lay in between. This CDR3 comprises 14 residues. The CDR3 sequence: CASSRGPYNSPLHF. The CDR3 DNA reads as TGTGCCAGCAGCAGGGGCCCCTATAATTCACCCCTCCACTTT.

This clone was found once. The chain joins TRBV6-5 to TRBJ1-2; TRBD1 agrees at 8 bases. After removal of 5 bases from V and 4 bases from J, the junction contained 6 bases not matched to a gene. CDR1 MNHEY and CDR2 SVGAGI come from the germline V gene. This CDR3 contains 14 residues. The CDR3 here is CASSRSDRGYGYTF. In DNA form, the CDR3 reads TGTGCCAGCAGTCGATCCGACAGGGGCTATGGCTACACCTTC.

This clone was observed once. This chain links TRBV6-5 with TRBJ1-2; D gene unclear. Trimming cost V 6 bases and J 3 bases, with 11 bases left between them. The germline CDR1 and CDR2 sequences are MNHEY and SVGAGI. There are 13 residues in the CDR3. CDR3 DNA sequence: TGTGCCAGCAGCCCCACCGGAGACTATGGCTACACCTTC. It specifies CASSPTGDYGYTF.